The rows below give T cell receptor beta chains drawn from one sample of a study of shared clonotypes between healthy human individuals. Repertoires were generated with immunoSEQ multiplex PCR, while TCRdb's copy carries only in-frame clones and drops some. The sample has a few million clones, about 94% seen once. The sample was naive CD8+ T cells from PBMCs. The source of these receptors is a man aged 18 to 30 in good health. Some clones in this sample may be carry-over from other donors' samples. The CDR3 runs from the conserved cysteine through the conserved F or W. The D gene is left open where the match is weak. Not every row has a clone size; where given, it reads once, few, many or a size class.

clone_size j_call v_call d_call cdr3_aa cdr3_nt
NA TRBJ2-5 TRBV13 TRBD2 CASSSRLAGVEETQYF TGTGCCAGCAGCTCCCGACTAGCGGGAGTGGAGGAGACCCAGTACTTC
NA TRBJ1-1 TRBV29-1 NA CSVVGGTEAFF TGCAGCGTTGTAGGCGGAACTGAAGCTTTCTTT
NA TRBJ2-7 TRBV28 NA CASSLEPPAFEQYF TGTGCCAGCAGTTTAGAACCGCCAGCCTTCGAGCAGTACTTC
NA TRBJ1-4 TRBV5-1 NA CASSTTATNEKLFF TGCGCCAGCAGCACGACAGCAACTAATGAAAAACTGTTTTTT
NA TRBJ2-7 TRBV7-8 TRBD1 CASSGTEAGWGYEQYF TGTGCCAGCAGCGGGACAGAGGCGGGTTGGGGGTACGAGCAGTACTTC
NA TRBJ2-1 TRBV27 TRBD2 CASSLFVGGPNEQFF TGTGCCAGCAGTTTATTCGTGGGAGGGCCCAATGAGCAGTTCTTC
NA TRBJ2-7 TRBV5-1 TRBD1 CASSWGTGNEQYF TGCGCCAGCAGCTGGGGGACAGGGAACGAGCAGTACTTC
NA TRBJ2-1 TRBV6-5 TRBD2 CASSYRLAGGNEQFF TGTGCCAGCAGTTACAGGCTAGCGGGCGGGAATGAGCAGTTCTTC
once TRBJ2-1 TRBV5-4 NA CASSHSYNEQFF TGTGCCAGCAGCCACTCTTACAATGAGCAGTTCTTC
NA TRBJ2-2 TRBV4-2 NA CASSQAWPGDTGELFF TGTGCCAGCAGCCAAGCTTGGCCTGGGGACACCGGGGAGCTGTTTTTT
once TRBJ2-3 TRBV4-3 TRBD2 CASSQELAGGPLDTQYF TGCGCCAGCAGCCAAGAATTGGCGGGAGGGCCCTTAGATACGCAGTATTTT
NA TRBJ1-2 TRBV7-9 NA CASSLHINYGYTF TGTGCCAGCAGCTTACACATTAACTATGGCTACACCTTC
NA TRBJ1-6 TRBV27 NA CASSSGGQGSSYNSPLHF TGTGCCAGCAGTTCGGGAGGGCAGGGGTCCTCCTATAATTCACCCCTCCACTTT
NA TRBJ1-1 TRBV6-6 NA CASERIQGYTEAFF TGTGCCAGCGAAAGAATACAGGGCTACACTGAAGCTTTCTTT
NA TRBJ2-7 TRBV6-5 TRBD1 CASSHGQAVDF TGTGCCAGCAGCCACGGACAGGCTGTCGACTTC
NA TRBJ1-1 TRBV30 NA CAWSGKTEIRMNTEAFF TGTGCCTGGAGTGGTAAGACAGAGATCCGAATGAACACTGAAGCTTTCTTT
NA TRBJ2-7 TRBV4-3 NA CASSFSTYEQYF TGCGCCAGCAGCTTTTCCACCTACGAGCAGTACTTC
once TRBJ2-7 TRBV19 TRBD2 CASSNIAGWDEQYF TGTGCCAGTAGTAATATAGCGGGATGGGACGAGCAGTACTTC
NA TRBJ2-7 TRBV27 TRBD2 CASSLPTTSGSFYEQYF TGTGCCAGCAGTTTACCGACGACTAGCGGGAGCTTCTACGAGCAGTACTTC
few TRBJ1-1 TRBV25-1 NA CASRQSEAFF TGTGCCAGCAGACAGAGTGAAGCTTTCTTT
NA TRBJ1-2 TRBV7-2 TRBD1 CASSLKGQVYGYTF TGTGCCAGCAGCTTAAAGGGACAGGTGTATGGCTACACCTTC
NA TRBJ1-2 TRBV27 NA CASSFGLGGAAWGGYTF TGTGCCAGCAGTTTTGGGCTTGGAGGGGCCGCCTGGGGTGGCTACACCTTC
NA TRBJ2-3 TRBV28 TRBD1 CASSPLDRVDTQYF TGTGCCAGCAGTCCCCTCGACAGGGTGGATACGCAGTATTTT
NA TRBJ2-1 TRBV5-1 NA CASSPAATNEQFF TGCGCCAGCAGCCCCGCGGCGACAAATGAGCAGTTCTTC
NA TRBJ2-7 TRBV27 NA CASSLSRGRAYEQYF TGTGCCAGCAGTTTATCGAGGGGCAGAGCCTACGAGCAGTACTTC
NA TRBJ2-7 TRBV14 NA CASRGAGSYEQYF TGTGCCAGCAGAGGCGCAGGTTCCTACGAGCAGTACTTC
few TRBJ1-1 TRBV28 NA CASSLMAGANTEAFF TGTGCCAGCAGTTTAATGGCGGGGGCGAACACTGAAGCTTTCTTT
NA TRBJ2-5 TRBV10-3 TRBD2 CAHGAGVRETQYF TGTGCCCATGGGGCGGGAGTCAGGGAGACCCAGTACTTC
NA TRBJ2-2 TRBV5-1 NA CASSPSQRNTGELFF TGCGCCAGCAGCCCGAGCCAACGGAACACCGGGGAGCTGTTTTTT
NA TRBJ2-7 TRBV7-3 NA CASSQDYSYEQYF TGTGCCAGCAGCCAGGACTACTCCTACGAGCAGTACTTC
NA TRBJ2-3 TRBV28 NA CASRRKPGKDTQYF TGTGCCAGCAGACGTAAACCGGGAAAAGATACGCAGTATTTT
NA TRBJ1-1 TRBV15 NA CATSRGFGQNTEAFF TGTGCCACCAGCAGAGGCTTTGGACAGAACACTGAAGCTTTCTTT
NA TRBJ2-7 TRBV19 NA CATRDGSYEQYF TGTGCCACCCGGGACGGCTCCTACGAGCAGTACTTC
NA TRBJ2-5 TRBV7-9 NA CASSQGQTFQETQYF TGTGCCAGCAGCCAAGGACAGACTTTCCAAGAGACCCAGTACTTC
few TRBJ1-1 TRBV27 TRBD1 CASISTGGVMNTEAFF TGTGCCAGCATATCGACAGGGGGTGTGATGAACACTGAAGCTTTCTTT
NA TRBJ2-7 TRBV28 NA CASRETGGHEQYF TGTGCCAGCAGGGAGACGGGCGGCCACGAGCAGTACTTC
NA TRBJ2-7 TRBV27 NA CASRRLDHYEQYF TGTGCCAGCAGAAGACTAGACCACTACGAGCAGTACTTC
NA TRBJ2-2 TRBV7-7 NA CASSLRGGRESGELFF TGTGCCAGCAGCCTGCGGGGTGGTAGAGAATCCGGGGAGCTGTTTTTT
NA TRBJ2-3 TRBV13 NA CASSPRASMPDTQYF TGTGCCAGCAGCCCCAGGGCCAGTATGCCAGATACGCAGTATTTT
NA TRBJ1-5 TRBV27 TRBD1 CASSFGTGRGQPQHF TGTGCCAGCAGTTTCGGGACAGGGCGGGGGCAGCCCCAGCATTTT
NA TRBJ2-1 TRBV30 NA CAWSVISRTEQFF TGTGCCTGGAGTGTAATTAGTCGTACTGAGCAGTTCTTC
NA TRBJ2-1 TRBV27 NA CASSPSWVGTNEQFF TGTGCCAGCAGTCCATCCTGGGTGGGTACCAATGAGCAGTTCTTC
NA TRBJ2-3 TRBV28 NA CASSSFREQTDTQYF TGTGCCAGCAGTTCATTCCGGGAACAAACAGATACGCAGTATTTT
NA TRBJ2-5 TRBV28 TRBD2 CASSTPLAGGRETQYF TGTGCCAGCAGCACCCCACTAGCGGGAGGGCGAGAGACCCAGTACTTC
NA TRBJ2-7 TRBV5-1 NA CASSFGSSYEQYF TGCGCCAGCAGCTTTGGGAGCTCCTACGAGCAGTACTTC
NA TRBJ1-5 TRBV19 NA CASSQRTDNQPQHF TGTGCCAGTAGTCAAAGGACCGACAATCAGCCCCAGCATTTT
NA TRBJ2-7 TRBV5-1 TRBD2 CASSLGGLPTYEQYF TGCGCCAGCAGCCTGGGAGGGTTGCCCACTTACGAGCAGTACTTC
NA TRBJ2-1 TRBV7-8 NA CASSSNYNEQFF TGTGCCAGCAGCTCTAATTACAATGAGCAGTTCTTC
NA TRBJ1-5 TRBV27 NA CASSLSVNQPQHF TGTGCCAGCAGTTTATCGGTCAATCAGCCCCAGCATTTT
NA TRBJ2-1 TRBV27 NA CASSLGARPSNEQFF TGTGCCAGCAGTTTAGGGGCTCGTCCCTCGAATGAGCAGTTCTTC
NA TRBJ1-2 TRBV9 NA CASSVVSGLNYGYTF TGTGCCAGCAGCGTAGTTTCGGGACTTAACTATGGCTACACCTTC
many TRBJ2-1 TRBV27 TRBD2 CASSHGGANEQFF TGTGCCAGCAGTCACGGGGGGGCCAATGAGCAGTTCTTC
once TRBJ2-7 TRBV11-2 NA CASSPHRSYEQYF TGTGCCAGCAGCCCCCACAGGTCCTACGAGCAGTACTTC
once TRBJ1-1 TRBV6-5 NA CASSPYSRLVAFF TGTGCCAGCAGCCCCTATTCTAGGTTGGTAGCTTTCTTT
few TRBJ1-4 TRBV18 TRBD1 CASSPDRMGEKLFF TGTGCCAGCTCCCCGGACAGGATGGGTGAAAAACTGTTTTTT